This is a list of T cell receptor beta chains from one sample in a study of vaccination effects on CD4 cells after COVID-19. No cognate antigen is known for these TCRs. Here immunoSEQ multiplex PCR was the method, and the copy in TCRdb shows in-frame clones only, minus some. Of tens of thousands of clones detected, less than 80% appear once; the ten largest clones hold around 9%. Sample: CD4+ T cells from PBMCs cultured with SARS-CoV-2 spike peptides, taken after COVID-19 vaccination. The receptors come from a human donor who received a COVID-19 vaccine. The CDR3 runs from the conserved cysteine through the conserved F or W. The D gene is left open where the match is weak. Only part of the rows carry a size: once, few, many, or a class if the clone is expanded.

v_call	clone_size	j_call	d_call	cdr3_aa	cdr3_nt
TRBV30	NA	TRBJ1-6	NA	CAWTGGARSSSYNSPLHF	TGTGCCTGGACCGGGGGGGCCCGGTCTAGCTCCTATAATTCACCCCTCCACTTT
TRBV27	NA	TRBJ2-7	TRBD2	CASKRLADTYEQYF	TGTGCCAGCAAGCGACTAGCGGATACCTACGAGCAGTACTTC
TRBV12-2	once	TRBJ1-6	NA	CASRLRGVGTGINSPLHF	NA
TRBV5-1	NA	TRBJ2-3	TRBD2	CASSSGLAASTDTQYF	TGCGCCAGCAGCTCGGGACTAGCGGCAAGCACAGATACGCAGTATTTT
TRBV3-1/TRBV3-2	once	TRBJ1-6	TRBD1	CASSLGQGARNSPLHF	TGTGCCAGCAGCCTCGGACAGGGGGCGCGTAATTCACCCCTCCACTTT
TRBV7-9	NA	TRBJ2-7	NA	CASSLSTGIEQYF	TGTGCCAGCAGCTTGTCCACAGGGATCGAGCAGTACTTC
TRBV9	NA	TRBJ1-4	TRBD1	CASSVGTVSEKLFF	TGTGCCAGCAGCGTGGGGACAGTGAGTGAAAAACTGTTTTTT
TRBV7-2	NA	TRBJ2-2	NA	CASSLIAPNTGELFF	TGTGCCAGCAGCTTAATAGCCCCGAACACCGGGGAGCTGTTTTTT
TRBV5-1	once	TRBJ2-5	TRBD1	CASSLGQGLSSRETQYF	TGCGCCAGCAGCCTAGGACAGGGGCTTAGTTCTCGGGAGACCCAGTACTTC
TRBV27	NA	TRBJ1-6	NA	CASSPGRPLRNSPLHF	TGTGCCAGCAGTCCCGGACGTCCCCTGCGTAATTCACCCCTCCACTTT
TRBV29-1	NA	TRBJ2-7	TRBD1	CSVRPGDSEQYF	TGCAGCGTTAGACCAGGGGACAGCGAGCAGTACTTC
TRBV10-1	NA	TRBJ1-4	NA	CASSESGDPTSEKLFF	TGCGCCAGCAGTGAATCCGGGGACCCGACTAGTGAAAAACTGTTTTTT
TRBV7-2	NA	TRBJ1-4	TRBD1	CASSLGQGITMNEKLFF	TGTGCCAGCAGCCTGGGACAGGGGATAACGATGAATGAAAAACTGTTTTTT
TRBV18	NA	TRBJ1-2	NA	CASSRGTSGSYGYTF	TGTGCCAGCTCACGGGGGACATCGGGGTCATATGGCTACACCTTC
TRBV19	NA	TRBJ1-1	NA	CASSTRPGMNTEAFF	TGTGCCAGTAGTACACGACCGGGGATGAACACTGAAGCTTTCTTT
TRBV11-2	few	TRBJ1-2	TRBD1	CASRRPGQHYGGYTF	TGTGCCAGCAGGAGACCGGGACAGCACTATGGTGGCTACACCTTC
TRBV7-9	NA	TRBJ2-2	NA	CASSLASGASTNTGELFF	TGTGCCAGCAGCTTAGCCTCAGGGGCCTCAACTAACACCGGGGAGCTGTTTTTT
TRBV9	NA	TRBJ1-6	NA	CASSVGPSSYNSPLHF	TGTGCCAGCAGCGTAGGACCCAGCTCCTATAATTCACCCCTCCACTTT
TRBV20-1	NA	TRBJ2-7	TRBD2	CSASRLAGLYEQYF	TGCAGTGCTAGTAGACTAGCGGGACTCTACGAGCAGTACTTC
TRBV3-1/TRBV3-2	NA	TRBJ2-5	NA	CASSQDTVRRQTQYF	TGTGCCAGCAGCCAAGATACGGTGAGGCGGCAGACCCAGTACTTC
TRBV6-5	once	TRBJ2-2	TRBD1	CASSYGTENTGELFF	TGTGCCAGCAGTTACGGGACAGAGAACACCGGGGAGCTGTTTTTT
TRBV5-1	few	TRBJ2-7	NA	CASSLEHYEQYF	TGCGCCAGCAGCTTGGAGCACTACGAGCAGTACTTC
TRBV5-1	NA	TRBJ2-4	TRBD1	CASSSRPGQGASIQYF	TGCGCCAGCAGCTCGAGGCCGGGACAGGGGGCGTCCATTCAGTACTTC
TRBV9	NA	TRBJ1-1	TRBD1	CASSARTGWATDGEAFF	TGTGCCAGCAGCGCGCGGACAGGGTGGGCTACAGATGGAGAAGCTTTCTTT
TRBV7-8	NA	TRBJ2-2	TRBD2	CASSPGLARNTGELFF	TGTGCCAGCAGCCCGGGACTAGCGAGAAACACCGGGGAGCTGTTTTTT
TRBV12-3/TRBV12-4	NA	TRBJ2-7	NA	CASTRGAGEQYF	TGTGCCAGCACCCGGGGAGCTGGCGAGCAGTACTTC
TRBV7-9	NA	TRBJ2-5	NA	CASSLERAVDGETQYF	TGTGCCAGCAGCTTAGAGAGAGCGGTCGACGGGGAGACCCAGTACTTC
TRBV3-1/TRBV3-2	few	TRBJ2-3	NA	CASTPGHRADTQYF	TGTGCCAGCACCCCAGGCCATAGAGCAGATACGCAGTATTTT
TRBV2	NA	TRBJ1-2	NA	CASRPRGMGYGYTF	TGTGCCAGCAGGCCCAGGGGTATGGGCTATGGCTACACCTTC
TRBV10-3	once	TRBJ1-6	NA	CAISESFQDNSPLHF	TGTGCCATCAGTGAGTCGTTCCAGGATAATTCACCCCTCCACTTT
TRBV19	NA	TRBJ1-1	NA	CASMPRYAGSTEAFF	TGTGCCAGTATGCCCCGTTACGCAGGGTCCACTGAAGCTTTCTTT
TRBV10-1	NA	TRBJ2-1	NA	CASKGSAGTGNEQFF	TGCGCCAGCAAGGGGTCGGCGGGAACCGGGAATGAGCAGTTCTTC
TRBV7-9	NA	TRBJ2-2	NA	CASTLGSGTGELFF	TGTGCCAGCACCTTGGGGTCAGGCACCGGGGAGCTGTTTTTT
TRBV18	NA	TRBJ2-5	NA	CASSPFKETQYF	TGTGCCAGCTCACCCTTTAAAGAGACCCAGTACTTC
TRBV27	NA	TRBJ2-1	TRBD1	CASSSRQGRYRYNEQFF	TGTGCCAGCAGTTCTCGACAGGGGCGCTACAGATACAATGAGCAGTTCTTC
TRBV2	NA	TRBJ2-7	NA	CASSRPLGGIDYEQYF	TGTGCCAGCAGCCGACCGTTGGGGGGAATCGACTACGAGCAGTACTTC
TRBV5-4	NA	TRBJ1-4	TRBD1	CALRDKQGVYEKLFF	TGTGCCCTCCGAGACAAACAGGGGGTATATGAAAAACTGTTTTTT
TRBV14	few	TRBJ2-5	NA	CASSQAWLGQGTQYF	TGTGCCAGCAGCCAAGCATGGTTAGGCCAGGGGACCCAGTACTTC
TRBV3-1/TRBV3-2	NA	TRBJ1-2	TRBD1	CASSLGQGDYGYTF	TGTGCCAGCAGCCTTGGACAGGGGGACTATGGCTACACCTTC
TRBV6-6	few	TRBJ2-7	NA	CASSYPEGQIYEQYF	TGTGCCAGCAGTTACCCGGAGGGACAGATCTACGAGCAGTACTTC
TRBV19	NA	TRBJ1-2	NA	CASSKGTGTIENYGYTF	TGTGCCAGTAGTAAGGGAACCGGGACAATTGAGAACTATGGCTACACCTTC
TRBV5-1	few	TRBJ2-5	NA	CASRPTWAQETQYF	TGCGCCAGCAGACCCACGTGGGCCCAAGAGACCCAGTACTTC
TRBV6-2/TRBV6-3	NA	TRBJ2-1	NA	CASSTKMRIRGAEQFF	TGTGCCAGCAGTACAAAGATGCGCATCCGGGGGGCCGAGCAGTTCTTC
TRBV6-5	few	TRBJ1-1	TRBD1	CASRVQQGGTEAFF	TGTGCCAGCAGGGTCCAACAGGGGGGAACTGAAGCTTTCTTT
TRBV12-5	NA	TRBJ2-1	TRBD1	CASGLVPFSPGGLYNEQFF	TGTGCTAGTGGTTTGGTCCCTTTTTCCCCAGGGGGCCTTTACAATGAGCAGTTCTTC
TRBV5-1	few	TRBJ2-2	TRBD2	CASSFLAGDNTGELFF	TGCGCCAGCAGCTTTTTAGCGGGAGATAACACCGGGGAGCTGTTTTTT
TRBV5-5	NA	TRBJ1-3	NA	CASSLAGTREGNTIYF	TGTGCCAGCAGCTTGGCCGGGACACGGGAGGGAAACACCATATATTTT
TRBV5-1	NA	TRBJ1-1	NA	CASSFVGGPTEAFF	TGCGCCAGCAGCTTTGTTGGGGGGCCCACTGAAGCTTTCTTT
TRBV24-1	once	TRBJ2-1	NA	CATSDRLVNEQFF	TGTGCCACCAGTGATCGGCTAGTCAATGAGCAGTTCTTC
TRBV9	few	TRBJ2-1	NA	CASSATGHTRSYNEQFF	TGTGCCAGCAGCGCAACTGGACACACCCGCTCCTACAATGAGCAGTTCTTC
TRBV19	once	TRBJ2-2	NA	CASSISLIGTANTGELFF	TGTGCCAGTAGTATATCCTTAATAGGGACGGCGAACACCGGGGAGCTGTTTTTT
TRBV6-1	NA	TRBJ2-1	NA	CASSEWLSFGNNEQFF	TGTGCCAGCAGTGAATGGCTGTCATTCGGCAACAATGAGCAGTTCTTC
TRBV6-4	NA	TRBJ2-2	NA	CASSSYGELFF	TGTGCCAGCAGCTCCTACGGGGAGCTGTTTTTT
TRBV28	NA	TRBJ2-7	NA	CASSLTPYEQYF	TGTGCCAGCAGCCTAACGCCCTACGAGCAGTACTTC
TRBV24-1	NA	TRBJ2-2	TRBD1	CATSDPGTENTGELFF	TGTGCCACCAGTGATCCCGGGACAGAAAACACCGGGGAGCTGTTTTTT
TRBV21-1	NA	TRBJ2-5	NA	CASSKRLVMAGGIETQYF	TGTGCCAGCAGCAAACGGTTAGTTATGGCAGGGGGTATAGAGACCCAGTACTTC
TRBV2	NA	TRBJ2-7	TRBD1	CASSTRDSSYEQYF	TGTGCCAGCAGTACCCGGGACAGCTCCTACGAGCAGTACTTC
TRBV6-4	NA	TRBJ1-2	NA	CASSDSGFGYTF	TGTGCCAGCAGTGACTCGGGTTTTGGCTACACCTTC
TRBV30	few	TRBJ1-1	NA	CAWSAVGTEAFF	TGTGCCTGGAGTGCGGTGGGGACTGAAGCTTTCTTT